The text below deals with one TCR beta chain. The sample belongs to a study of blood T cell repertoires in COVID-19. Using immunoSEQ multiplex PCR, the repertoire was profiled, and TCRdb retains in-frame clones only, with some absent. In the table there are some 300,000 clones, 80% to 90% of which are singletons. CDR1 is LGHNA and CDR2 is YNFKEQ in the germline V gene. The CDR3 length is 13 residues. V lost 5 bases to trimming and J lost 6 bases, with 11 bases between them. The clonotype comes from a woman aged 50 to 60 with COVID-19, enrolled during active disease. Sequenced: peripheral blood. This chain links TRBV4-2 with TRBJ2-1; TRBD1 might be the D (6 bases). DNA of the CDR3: TGTGCCAGCAGCGCACAGGGCCTCAATGAGCAGTTCTTC. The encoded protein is CASSAQGLNEQFF.